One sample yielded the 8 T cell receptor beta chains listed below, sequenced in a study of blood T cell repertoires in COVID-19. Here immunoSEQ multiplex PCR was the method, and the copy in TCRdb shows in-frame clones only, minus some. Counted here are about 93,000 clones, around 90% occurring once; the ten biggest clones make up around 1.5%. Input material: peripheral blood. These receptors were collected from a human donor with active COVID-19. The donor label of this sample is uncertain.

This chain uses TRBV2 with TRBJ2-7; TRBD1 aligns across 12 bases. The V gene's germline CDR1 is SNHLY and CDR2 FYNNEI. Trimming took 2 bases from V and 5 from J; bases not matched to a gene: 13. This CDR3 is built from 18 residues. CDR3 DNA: TGTGCCAGCAGTGAATTGCGGGGGACAGGGGGCAGAGTCGACGAGCAGTACTTC. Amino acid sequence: CASSELRGTGGRVDEQYF.

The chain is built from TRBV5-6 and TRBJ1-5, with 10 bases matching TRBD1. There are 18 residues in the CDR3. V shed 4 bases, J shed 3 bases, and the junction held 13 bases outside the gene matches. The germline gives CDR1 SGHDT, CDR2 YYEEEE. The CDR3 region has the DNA TGTGCCAGCAGCAGGACGGGACAGGGGCACGGTAACAATCAGCCCCAGCATTTT. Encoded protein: CASSRTGQGHGNNQPQHF.

The CDR3 bases are TGTGCCAGTAGTATAAATACTGGAGCGGAACTGTTTTTT. As protein: CASSINTGAELFF. The V gene is TRBV19, the J gene TRBJ1-4; unclear D gene. Germline V gene lookup returns CDR1 LNHDA and CDR2 SQIVND (reference sequence). V was cut by 2 bases and J by 12 bases, with 13 bases left in between. CDR3 length equals 13 residues.

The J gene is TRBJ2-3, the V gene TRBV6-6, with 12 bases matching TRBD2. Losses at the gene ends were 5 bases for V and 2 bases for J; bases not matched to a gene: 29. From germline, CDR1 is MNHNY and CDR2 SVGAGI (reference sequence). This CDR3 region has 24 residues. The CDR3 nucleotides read TGTGCCAGCAGTCCTTATCGAAGACTAGCGGGGGAGGAAAGTCCCCAGGGCTACACAGATACGCAGTATTTT. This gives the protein CASSPYRRLAGEESPQGYTDTQYF.

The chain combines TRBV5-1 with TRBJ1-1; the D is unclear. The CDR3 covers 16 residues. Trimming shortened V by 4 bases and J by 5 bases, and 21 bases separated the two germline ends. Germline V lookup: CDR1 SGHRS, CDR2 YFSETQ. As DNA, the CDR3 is TGCGCCAGCAGCACAAACCCGACCCTGGGGAGAACTGAAGCTTTCTTT. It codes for CASSTNPTLGRTEAFF.

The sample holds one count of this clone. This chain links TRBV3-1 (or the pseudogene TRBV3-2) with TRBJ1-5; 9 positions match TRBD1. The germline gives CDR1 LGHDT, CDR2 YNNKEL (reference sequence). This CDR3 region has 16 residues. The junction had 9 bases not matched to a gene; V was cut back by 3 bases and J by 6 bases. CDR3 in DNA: TGTGCCAGCAGCCAGAATTCCGGGACAGGGCTTCAGCCCCAGCATTTT. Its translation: CASSQNSGTGLQPQHF.

The DNA for the CDR3 is TGTGCCAGCAGCTTCAACCGGGACAGTGATTATGAAAAACTGTTTTTT. Amino acid sequence: CASSFNRDSDYEKLFF. This chain uses TRBV3-1 (or the pseudogene TRBV3-2) with TRBJ1-4, with TRBD1 matching over 7 bases. V dropped 5 bases and J dropped 6; count of bases not matched to a gene: 12. This CDR3 region has 16 residues. Germline V gene sequence: CDR1 LGHDT, CDR2 YNNKEL (reference sequence).

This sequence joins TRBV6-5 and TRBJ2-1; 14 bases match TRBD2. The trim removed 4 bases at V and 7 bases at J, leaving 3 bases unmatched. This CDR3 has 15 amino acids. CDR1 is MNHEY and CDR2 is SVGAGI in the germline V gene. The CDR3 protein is CASSSGLAGGNEQFF. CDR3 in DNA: TGTGCCAGCAGTTCTGGACTAGCGGGGGGAAATGAGCAGTTCTTC.